This TCR beta chain was captured by sequencing in a study of blood T cells in healthy people across ages. Whole-study findings and limits: Naive T cell percentage showed a strong correlation with the diversity of TCR beta.

The CDR3 runs to 15 residues. The germline V gene has CDR1 SQVTM and CDR2 ANQGSEA. V lost 7 bases and J 0 bases, leaving 16 bases between the germline ends. About this clonotype itself: What it recognizes is unknown.

It was with a sample-barcoded 5' primer and a J-beta primer mix that a second PCR of roughly 7 to 12 cycles was run. A single record per CDR3 protein comes from TCRdb applying MiXCR to the 5' RACE reads. This table holds about 1 million distinct CDR3 sequences, 20% to 25% found once. This sample also belongs to another study, concerning T cells of mothers and their children. That source adds: The study obtained over 8 million TCR beta CDR3 reads per mother and about 3 million per child.

J is TRBJ2-1 and V is TRBV29-1; D remains unclear. This sequence was found in a girl aged 2 to 9 in good health. Specimen: blood. The CDR3 is CSAVGDRTSYNEQFF. The CDR3 bases are TGCAGCGCAGTGGGCGATAGAACCTCCTACAATGAGCAGTTCTTC.